The clone carrying this T cell receptor beta chain has a count of ten or more. The target antigen is unknown. This record comes from a study of blood T cells in healthy people across ages. Study-level points and caveats: The authors considered diversity estimates from one million T cells to be underestimates.

Trimming took 4 bases from V and 2 from J, leaving 17 bases between them. The CDR3 has 16 amino acids. Germline loops: CDR1 SGHRS, CDR2 YFSETQ. Through a sample-barcoded 5' primer and a J-beta primer mix, a second PCR was run for roughly 6 to 12 cycles. Every single cDNA molecule received a tag from a template-switch adaptor with 12 random nucleotides. Researchers report that each sample yielded at least 2.5 million CDR3-containing paired-end reads. TCRdb re-derived calls from the 5' RACE reads in MiXCR, one entry per CDR3 protein. The table includes about 590,000 distinct CDR3 sequences, under 30% detected once.

The sequencing input was blood. The genes are TRBV5-1 and TRBJ2-3, with D possibly matching TRBD2 (6 bases). This clonotype was sampled from a woman of 80 years or more in good health. CDR3 amino acids: CASSHQGSGDTDTQYF. The DNA for the CDR3 is TGCGCCAGCAGCCACCAAGGTAGCGGCGACACAGATACGCAGTATTTT. Looking up the rest from reference TRBV5-1 and TRBJ2-3 gives the full variable domain: KAGVTQTPRYLIKTRGQQVTLSCSPISGHRSVSWYQQTPGQGLQFLFEYFSETQRNKGNFPGRFSGRQFSNSRSEMNVSTLELGDSALYLCASSHQGSGDTDTQYFGPGTRLTVL.